This TCR beta chain is drawn from a study of T cell responses to AZD1222 COVID-19 vaccine. Notes on the study in general: It was only 6 or 7 AZD1222 recipients who were seropositive at baseline.

This CDR3 has 14 amino acids. Germline lookup yields CDR1 SGHKS and CDR2 YYEKEE (reference sequence). The germline V and J ends were trimmed by 1 base and 4 bases, with 11 bases remaining between them. Note on this clone: Its matching antigen is unknown.

TCRdb keeps only in-frame clones here, not all; method: immunoSEQ multiplex PCR. The top ten hold about 5% of the sample, which has around 100,000 clones, over 85% seen once. The sample consisted of peripheral blood, taken on day 0 of AZD1222 vaccination. The chain combines TRBV5-5 with TRBJ1-1; D call uncertain. The sequence came from an adult in good health. This CDR3 is CASSLSVSGTEAFF. The CDR3, as DNA: TGTGCCAGCAGCTTGTCAGTATCCGGCACTGAAGCTTTCTTT. The full variable domain, rest sourced from reference TRBV5-5 and TRBJ1-1, is DAGVTQSPTHLIKTRGQQVTLRCSPISGHKSVSWYQQVLGQGPQFIFQYYEKEERGRGNFPDRFSARQFPNYSSELNVNALLLGDSALYLCASSLSVSGTEAFFGQGTRLTVV.